This T cell receptor beta chain was sequenced during a study of blood T cells in healthy people across ages. This clonotype was counted ten times or more. This CDR3 is built from 17 residues. Trimming removed 5 bases from V and 2 bases from J, with 19 bases in between. CDR1 SGHTA and CDR2 FQGTGA come from the germline V gene. At least 6 million PBMCs were isolated per sample. Primers used in a second PCR of about 6 to 11 cycles were a sample-barcoded 5' primer and a J-beta primer mix. TCRdb independently ran MiXCR on the 5' RACE reads; one entry per CDR3 protein. The data hold more than 750,000 distinct CDR3 sequences, with almost 30% observed a single time. These data also featured in a second study, about T cells of mothers and their children. That paper states: Donation came from a few healthy Caucasian mothers together with their six children.

The TCR originated in a woman aged 40 to 55 in good health. Input material: blood. V and J are TRBV7-3 and TRBJ2-1; D is perhaps TRBD2 (6 bases). This CDR3 is CASSLHPTSPPYNEQFF. DNA for the CDR3: TGTGCCAGCAGCCTACACCCGACTAGTCCCCCCTACAATGAGCAGTTCTTC. Full variable domain (missing parts from reference TRBV7-3 and TRBJ2-1): GAGVSQTPSNKVTEKGKYVELRCDPISGHTALYWYRQSLGQGPEFLIYFQGTGAADDSGLPNDRFFAVRPEGSVSTLKIQRTERGDSAVYLCASSLHPTSPPYNEQFFGPGTRLTVL.